This TCR beta chain emerged from a study of glioma-infiltrating T cells. Across the study: WHO grade II oligodendrogliomas or astrocytomas, plus non-recurrent WHO grade IV glioblastomas, were sampled. Sequencing aimed for about 4- to 10-fold coverage of about a million peripheral T cells.

The iRepertoire nested amplicon-rescue multiplex PCR amplified TCR alpha and beta CDR3s from RNA. In TCRdb, the multiplex PCR reads were re-called with MiXCR into one record per CDR3 protein. In the table there are more than 350,000 distinct CDR3 sequences, approximately 42% of which are singletons. Overall study results and limits: Signature shared blood CDR3 motifs were enriched in low-divergence and depleted in high-divergence patients. Only very few CDR3 sequences appeared in both tissue and blood.

This clonotype appeared a single time. Its antigen is undetermined. A read error is possible here, since a much larger clone lies one base away. Germline CDR1 and CDR2: DFQATT and SNEGSKA (reference sequence). The CDR3 consists of 13 residues. V dropped 6 bases and J dropped 12; count of bases not matched to a gene: 14. Sequencing was carried out using glioma tissue, nonneoplastic brain tissue, or PBMCs (not recorded which). The clonotype was recovered from a human donor with low-grade glioma or glioblastoma, undergoing nonglioma brain surgery, or in good health (not recorded which). The chain combines TRBV20-1 with TRBJ2-7; 10 positions agree with TRBD2. CDR3: CSAAGASGGSGYF. The CDR3 DNA is TGCAGTGCCGCAGGGGCTAGCGGGGGAAGTGGGTACTTC.